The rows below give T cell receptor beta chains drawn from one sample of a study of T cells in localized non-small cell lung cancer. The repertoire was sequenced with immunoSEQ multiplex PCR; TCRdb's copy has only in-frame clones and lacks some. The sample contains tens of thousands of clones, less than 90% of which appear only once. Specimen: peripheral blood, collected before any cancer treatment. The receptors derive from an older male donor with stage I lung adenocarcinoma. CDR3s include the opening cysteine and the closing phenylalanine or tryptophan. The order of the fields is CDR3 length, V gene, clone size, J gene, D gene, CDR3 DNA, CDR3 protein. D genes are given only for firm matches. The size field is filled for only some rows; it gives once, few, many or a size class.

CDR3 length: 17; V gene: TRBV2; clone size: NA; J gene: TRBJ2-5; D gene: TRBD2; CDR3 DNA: TGTGCCAGCAGTGACGGGCTAGCGGGAGGCCGTAAAGAGACCCAGTACTTC; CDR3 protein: CASSDGLAGGRKETQYF
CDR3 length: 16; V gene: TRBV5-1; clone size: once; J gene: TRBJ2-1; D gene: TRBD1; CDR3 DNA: TGCGCCAGCAGCTTGGTGGGACAGGGGGCTTTCCATCCGCAGTTCTTC; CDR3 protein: CASSLVGQGAFHPQFF
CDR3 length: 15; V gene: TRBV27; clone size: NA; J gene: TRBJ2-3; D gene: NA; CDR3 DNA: TGTGCCAGTTCTGGGCGGCGGCTGAACACAGATACGCAGTATTTT; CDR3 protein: CASSGRRLNTDTQYF
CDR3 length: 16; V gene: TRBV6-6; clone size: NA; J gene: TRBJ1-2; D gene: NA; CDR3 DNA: TGTGCCAGCAGTTACTCGACGGGAACCTTAAACTATGGCTACACCTTC; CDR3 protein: CASSYSTGTLNYGYTF
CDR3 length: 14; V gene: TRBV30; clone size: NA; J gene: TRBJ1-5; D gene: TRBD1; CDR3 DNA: TGTGCCTGGAATAAAGGGACAGGCAATCAGCCCCAGCATTTT; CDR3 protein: CAWNKGTGNQPQHF
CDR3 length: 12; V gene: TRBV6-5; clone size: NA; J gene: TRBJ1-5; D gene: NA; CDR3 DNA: TGTGCCAGCAGTGACAGCAATCAGCCCCAGCATTTT; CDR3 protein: CASSDSNQPQHF
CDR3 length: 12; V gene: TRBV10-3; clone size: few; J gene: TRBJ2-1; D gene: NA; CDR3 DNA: TGTGCCATCAGTGAGTCCTGGGACCAGCAGTTCTTC; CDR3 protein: CAISESWDQQFF
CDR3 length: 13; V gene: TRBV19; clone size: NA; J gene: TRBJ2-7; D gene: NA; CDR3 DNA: TGTGCCAGTGCCGGGACATCCCGGGGCGAGCAGTACTTC; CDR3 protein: CASAGTSRGEQYF
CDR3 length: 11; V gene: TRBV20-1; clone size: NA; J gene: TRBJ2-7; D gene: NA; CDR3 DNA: TGCAGTGCTAGAGGGGTTTACGAGCAGTACTTC; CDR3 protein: CSARGVYEQYF
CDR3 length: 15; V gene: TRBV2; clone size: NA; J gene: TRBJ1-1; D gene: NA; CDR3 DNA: TGTGCCAGCAGTAGCGAAGGGGCCAAGAACACTGAAGCTTTCTTT; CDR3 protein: CASSSEGAKNTEAFF
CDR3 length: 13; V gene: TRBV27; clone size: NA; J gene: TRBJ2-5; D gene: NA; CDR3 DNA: TGTGCCAGCAGCAGGGAGGTGGAAGAGACCCAGTACTTC; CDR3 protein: CASSREVEETQYF
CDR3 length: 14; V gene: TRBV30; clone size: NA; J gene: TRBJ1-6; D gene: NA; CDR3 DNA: TGTGCCTGGGGCGGGACGTGGGATAATTCACCCCTCCACTTT; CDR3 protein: CAWGGTWDNSPLHF
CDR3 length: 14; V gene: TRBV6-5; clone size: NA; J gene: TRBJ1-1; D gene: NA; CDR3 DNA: TGTGCCAGCAGTGAAGTAGTAGAGGACCCTGAAGCTTTCTTT; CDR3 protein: CASSEVVEDPEAFF
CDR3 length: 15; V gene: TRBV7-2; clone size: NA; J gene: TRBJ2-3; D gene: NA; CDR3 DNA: TGTGCCAGCACCCCGACCCCGTCTAGCACAGATACGCAGTATTTT; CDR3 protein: CASTPTPSSTDTQYF
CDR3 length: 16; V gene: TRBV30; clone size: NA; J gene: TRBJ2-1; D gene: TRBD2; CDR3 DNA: TGTGCCTGGAGCCAAGGTAGCGGGAGGGCTAACAATGAGCAGTTCTTC; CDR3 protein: CAWSQGSGRANNEQFF
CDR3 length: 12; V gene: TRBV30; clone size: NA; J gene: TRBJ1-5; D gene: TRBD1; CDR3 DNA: TGTGCCTGGGGGACAGCAAATCAGCCCCAGCATTTT; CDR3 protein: CAWGTANQPQHF
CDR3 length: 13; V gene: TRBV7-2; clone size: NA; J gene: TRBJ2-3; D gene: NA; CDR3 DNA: TGTGCCAGCAGCTTAGATGGTAAGAGGGCGCAGTATTTT; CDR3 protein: CASSLDGKRAQYF
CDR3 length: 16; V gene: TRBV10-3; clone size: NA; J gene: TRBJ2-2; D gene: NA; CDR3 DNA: TGCGCCATCAGTGAAAGACAGGTCACGGACACCGGGGAGCTGTTTTTT; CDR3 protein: CAISERQVTDTGELFF
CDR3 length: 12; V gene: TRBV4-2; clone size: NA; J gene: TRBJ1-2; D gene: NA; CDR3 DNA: TGTGCCAGCAGCCAAGGTGACTATGGCTACACCTTC; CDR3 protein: CASSQGDYGYTF
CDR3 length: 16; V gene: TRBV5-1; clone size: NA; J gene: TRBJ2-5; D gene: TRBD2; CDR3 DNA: TGCGCCAGCAGCTTGACCGCGGGAGTTTCTCAAGAGACCCAGTACTTC; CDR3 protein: CASSLTAGVSQETQYF
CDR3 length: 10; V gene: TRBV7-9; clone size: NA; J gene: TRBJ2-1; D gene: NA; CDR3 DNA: TGTGCCAGCAGCCTGTCCGAGCAGTTCTTC; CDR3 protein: CASSLSEQFF